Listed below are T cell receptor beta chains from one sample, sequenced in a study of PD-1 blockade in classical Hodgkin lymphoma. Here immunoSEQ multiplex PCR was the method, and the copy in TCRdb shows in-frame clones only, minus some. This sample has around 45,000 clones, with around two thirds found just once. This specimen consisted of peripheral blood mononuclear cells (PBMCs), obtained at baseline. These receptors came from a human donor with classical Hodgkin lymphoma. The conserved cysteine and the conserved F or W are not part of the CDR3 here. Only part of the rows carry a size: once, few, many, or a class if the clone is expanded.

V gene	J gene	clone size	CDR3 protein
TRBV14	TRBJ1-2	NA	ASSPRVGDGYT
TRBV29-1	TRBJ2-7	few	SASKGLAYEQY
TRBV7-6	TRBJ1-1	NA	ASSPTGAGLEAF
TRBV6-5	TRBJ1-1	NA	ASSYGLIGSTEAF
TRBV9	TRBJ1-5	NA	ASSVGQGANQPQH
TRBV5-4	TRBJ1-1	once	ASSPGWTGDTEAF
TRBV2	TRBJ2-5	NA	ASSGGETQY
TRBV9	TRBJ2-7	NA	ASSVDPDPDYEQY
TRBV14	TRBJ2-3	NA	ASSHLLAYHTDTQY
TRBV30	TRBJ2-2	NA	ASSGGEHTGELF
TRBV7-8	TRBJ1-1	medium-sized	ASSIGQGLEAF
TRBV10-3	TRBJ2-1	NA	AISIEPGLAGTLKRHEQF
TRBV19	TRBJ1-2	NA	ASSPGTTPSNYGYT
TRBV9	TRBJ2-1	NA	ASSVAKRDEQF
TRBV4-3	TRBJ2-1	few	ASSQDLEGMEQF
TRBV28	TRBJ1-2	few	ASSPLGTEVNYGYT
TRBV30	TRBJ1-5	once	AWSTGTGQPQH
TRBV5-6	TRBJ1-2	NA	ASSFPEVNYGYT
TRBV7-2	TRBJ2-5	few	ASRPGGQETQY
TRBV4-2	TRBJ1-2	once	ASSQVTGGNYGYT
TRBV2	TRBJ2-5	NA	ASSERTGAWAQY
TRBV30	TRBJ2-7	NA	AWSVGTGQGDEQY
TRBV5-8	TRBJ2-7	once	ASSHKSSYEQY